This T cell receptor (beta chain) was observed in a study of cytomegalovirus exposure and HLA in healthy donors (dated 2017 in TCRdb). Study-wide context: According to an earlier analysis of 550 to 750 of the donors, roughly 180 million T cells yielded some 110 million unique TCR beta sequences and more than 250 Gb of sequence data. Roughly 310 gigabases of sequencing data and approximately 85 million unique TCR sequences were included in an early release covering around 600 HLA-typed donors. Of the 350 to 450 genotyped donors, 81% were placed in the genetic ancestry cluster associated with self-reported Caucasian donors. The aim of the study was to test whether cataloging public T cell receptors could identify signatures of past pathogen exposure. The study used immunosequencing to profile the T cell repertoires of some 600 subjects and linked those repertoires to cytomegalovirus serostatus. In addition to the first cohort of around 670 subjects, a separate validation cohort of some 120 different subjects was used. To predict cytomegalovirus infection status, the study combined high-throughput TCR immunosequencing, statistical association of individual TCRs with disease status, and machine learning. A later analysis re-analyzed previously published TCR beta repertoires from hundreds of donors and added high-resolution HLA genotyping to study TCR occurrence patterns. In the later analysis, no new phenotypic data were used to find candidate immune exposures; instead, reliance was placed on TCR beta sequences and their occurrence across donors. In an earlier analysis of roughly 600 of the donors, high-throughput TCR beta sequencing was used to judge whether each TCR beta V gene segment behaved as functional or pseudogenic. Donor age, sex, ethnicity and CMV serostatus were compiled alongside the repertoire data. In a later genetic analysis, genome-wide SNP genotypes for about 55% of the 666 donors were used, and that subset was treated as a discovery cohort. Every repertoire in the discovery cohort had been generated on one and the same sequencing platform. HLA typing included class I and class II loci at four-digit resolution. Typing coverage varied by locus: roughly 629-640 donors for A, B, C, DRB1 and DQB1; roughly 560 for DQA1; about 600 for DPA1; around 450 for DPB1. About five DR-DQ haplotypes were handled as single units for association and clustering because linkage in the cohort was strong. Among several hundred genotyped donors of the cohort, an average of approximately 240,000 unique TCR beta nucleotide sequences was sequenced per donor, of which about 18% were non-productive.

In total, more than 500 healthy bone marrow donors made up the cohort. Cohort members were all nominally healthy when sampled, although unrecorded immune exposures were likely present. The donor was CMV seronegative and belonged to the group of 352 seronegative cohort members. A peripheral blood sample was collected from each donor, and TCR beta sequencing was performed on peripheral blood mononuclear cells. The Qiagen DNeasy Blood Extraction Kit was used to extract genomic DNA from the blood cell samples. Of note for this clone: Its antigen is currently not known. Base-call qualities are not available, and no considerably larger clone is one nucleotide away.

Study-wide findings and limitations: Strong co-occurrence of HLA alleles, especially DR and DQ, made assigning TCR associations to individual alleles difficult. A few of the identified cytomegalovirus-associated TCR beta chains were confirmed in vitro to be specific for cytomegalovirus antigens. In a later analysis, the rate of TCR association differed among HLA loci, with DRB1 alleles having the most associated TCRs and HLA-C alleles having the fewest. The cohort was sequenced for TCR beta chains only, and without alpha or paired-chain data the features that could be detected were limited. According to a later analysis, most CMV-associated TCR beta chains appeared to be HLA-restricted, and the HLA associations seemed to be driven largely by CMV exposure. In both the original and validation cohorts, the classifier was reported to diagnose cytomegalovirus status with high specificity and sensitivity. Sequencing depth was assumed to be roughly uniform across donors in the presence/absence analyses, though that assumption may not hold. Immune exposure information for the cohort was limited to CMV serostatus. Because counts were too low, some 16 rarely observed V segments, including chromosome 9 orphons, were excluded from the earlier analysis of several hundred of the donors. According to the authors, the approach could potentially be generalized to other disease states and immunological phenotypes. The sequencing pipeline was judged likely to have produced a cluster of highly shared sequence variants as a technical artifact. Because the 87-base-pair reads could not distinguish some IMGT-functional V segments, including TRBV6-2 and TRBV6-3, those segments were excluded. A total of around 150 TCR beta chains were listed by the study as associated with cytomegalovirus. A later genetic analysis reported fewer N-insertions in productive TCRs among donors in an Asian-associated ancestry cluster than the approximately 670-donor mean. A further reported finding was that TCR beta sequences accurately predicted the HLA-A and HLA-B alleles for most subjects in the first cohort. According to a later analysis, parvovirus B19, influenza, CMV and Epstein-Barr virus appeared linked to several top co-occurrence clusters. Most TCR sequences were seen in very few donors, while some public TCRs were found in many individuals. In an earlier analysis of 587 of the donors, most TCR beta V segments appeared in productive rearrangements about 90% or about 30% of the time, broadly matching IMGT annotations. Correlated functional status among segregating V segments might reflect linkage disequilibrium, but an unknown experimental factor could not be ruled out. A later genetic analysis associated a missense DCLRE1C variant with V-gene and J-gene trimming of TCR beta chains, and an independent cohort replicated the association. Because HLA typing was unavailable for some donors at each locus, only the typed subset was used in association tests. In a later analysis, HLA-associated TCR beta chains were found to be more clonally expanded and to have lower generation probabilities than equally common non-associated chains. At a false discovery rate of 0.05, a later analysis linked about 17,000 TCR beta sequences to specific HLA alleles.

The library came from the immunoSEQ multiplex PCR assay. A mixture of 60 forward primers for TCR Vbeta segments and 13 reverse primers for TCR Jbeta segments was used in the multiplex PCR. The CDR3 region of rearranged TCR beta genes was amplified from genomic DNA by a multiplex PCR assay. On the Illumina HiSeq System, the amplified TCR beta libraries were sequenced as 87-base-pair reads. The authors' analysis ran thus. A later analysis counted approximately 84 million unique TCR beta chains across the 650 to 800 repertoires, and approximately 11 million of these chains were shared by at least two donors. A nearest-neighbor algorithm error-corrected the raw reads and collapsed the reads into unique sequences, merging closely related sequences to remove PCR and sequencing errors. Alignment of CDR3 sequences to IMGT reference sequences was used to assign V, D and J gene segments. For a sequence to be retained, a match of at least six nucleotides to both a V gene segment and a J gene segment was required. Rearrangements were called productive when the CDR3 lacked stop codons and stayed in frame with V and J; all others were non-productive. Following IMGT convention, CDR3 was defined as the stretch from the second conserved V-encoded cysteine to the conserved J-encoded phenylalanine. The earlier analysis of about 500 of the donors excluded sequences that lacked an unambiguous match to a single V gene segment. In an earlier analysis of 450 to 750 of the donors, a V segment was called functional when productive rearrangements were above 56.7%, and segregating when the standard deviation between donors exceeded 5%. To diagnose cytomegalovirus status from the catalog of TCR beta chain sequences, a statistical classification framework was built. V and J gene assignment, in a later analysis, came from comparing TCR nucleotide sequences with IMGT/GENE-DB human TR gene sequences. The TCRdist pipeline was used in a later analysis to assign CDR3 sequences and most-parsimonious VDJ recombination scenarios. In a later analysis, every TCR beta chain was defined by the combination of its CDR3 amino acid sequence and its V-gene family, and reads without a unique V-gene family were dropped. In a later analysis, 500 to 700 highly shared, low-generation-probability nucleotide sequences were removed to address suspected cross-contamination and a sequencing artifact. In a later analysis, a clonal expansion index for each public chain was calculated from normalized within-repertoire ranks of inferred template counts. In a later analysis, generation probabilities were computed with a VDJ recombination model fitted to out-of-frame rearrangements, and the resulting probabilities were checked against IGoR. A later analysis scored TCR-TCR, TCR-HLA and TCR-CMV co-occurrence with hypergeometric tests, applying a repertoire-size bias correction to TCR pairs. A later analysis estimated false discovery rates by permuting HLA or CMV assignments 20 times. A later analysis grouped co-occurring TCRs with DBSCAN, adding TCRdist sequence similarity when clustering within HLA-allele-positive subsets. For co-occurrence clustering, repertoires with fewer than 30,000 or more than 120,000 public chains were excluded, along with five or six repertoires with anomalous nucleotide sharing. TCRdb mirrors the immuneACCESS table, restricted to in-frame sequences. Some clones are absent from its copies; in checked studies, under half trace to an unresolved V gene, and the reason for the others is unknown. The V and J calls and the clone size are those of that table, but D and trimming were determined from the DNA. Within this sample are approximately 97,000 clones, with approximately 82% of them counted one time only. The ten largest clones add up to 2.5% to 3% of the sample.

V loses 3 bases of germline sequence and J loses 6 bases, and the interval between the two ends is 17 bases. The CDR3 covers 16 residues, taking in both the cysteine and the phenylalanine. This entry keeps only the CDR3 DNA: 48 bases, framed from base 1. The germline V gene (reference sequence) yields LNHNV for CDR1 and YYDKDF for CDR2. The chain was built from TRBV15 and TRBJ2-2; a tentative D match to TRBD2 spans 5 bases. Sequenced input: PBMCs. This clonotype originated in a man aged 35 to 55 in good health and CMV-seronegative. The DNA is TGTGCCACCAGCAGTCTCCCCCCCGAGGGTGCCGGGGAGCTGTTTTTT. This is translated as CATSSLPPEGAGELFF.